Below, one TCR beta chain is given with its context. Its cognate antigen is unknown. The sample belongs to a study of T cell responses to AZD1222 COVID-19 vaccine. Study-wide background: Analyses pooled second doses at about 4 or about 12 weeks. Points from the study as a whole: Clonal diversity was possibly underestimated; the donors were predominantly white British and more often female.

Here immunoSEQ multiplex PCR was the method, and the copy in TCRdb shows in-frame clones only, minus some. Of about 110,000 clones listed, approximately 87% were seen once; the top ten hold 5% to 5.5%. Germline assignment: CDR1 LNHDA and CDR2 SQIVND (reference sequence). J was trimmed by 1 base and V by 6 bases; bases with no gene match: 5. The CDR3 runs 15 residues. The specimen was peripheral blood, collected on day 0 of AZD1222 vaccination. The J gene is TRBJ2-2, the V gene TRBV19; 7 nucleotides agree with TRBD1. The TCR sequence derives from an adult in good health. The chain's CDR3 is CASRQTGRNTGELFF. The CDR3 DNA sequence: TGTGCCAGTAGGCAGACAGGGAGGAACACCGGGGAGCTGTTTTTT.